These 18 T cell receptor beta chains originate from one sample sequenced in a study of T cell repertoires in cytomegalovirus infection. TCRdb reprocessed the reads with MiXCR, giving one entry per CDR3 protein. The sample holds about 60,000 distinct CDR3 sequences, roughly 20% seen once. Which antigens these TCRs recognize remains unknown. Sequenced here: CD8+ T cells from cultured PBMCs, sampled from culture after CMV antigen stimulation. Receptors were obtained from a human donor in good health (CMV status not recorded). Some clones in this sample may be carry-over from other donors' samples.

The chain couples TRBV6-1 to TRBJ1-1; the match to TRBD1 covers 9 bases. V lost 8 bases and J lost 3; bases outside the gene matches: 1. The CDR3 extends over 12 amino acids. Germline CDR1 reads MNHNS; CDR2 reads SASEGT. CDR3 bases: TGTGCCAGCGACAGGGGGGACACTGAAGCTTTCTTT. The encoded protein is CASDRGDTEAFF.

This chain links TRBV4-1 with TRBJ2-2; possible D gene TRBD1, 7 bases. Trimming took off 4 bases at V and 0 bases at J, with 15 bases between the two ends. Germline V CDR1 and CDR2: MGHRA, YSYEKL. The CDR3 loop spans 17 amino acids. The CDR3 DNA sequence: TGCGCCAGCAGCCCAAGGGCGGGGACAGCGAACACCGGGGAGCTGTTTTTT. Translation: CASSPRAGTANTGELFF.

This clonotype turned up a few times. The V and J genes are TRBV5-4 and TRBJ2-2, with TRBD2 identical over 7 bases. CDR3 length equals 15 residues. V shed 0 bases, J shed 3 bases, and the junction held 2 bases outside the gene matches. The germline V gene has CDR1 SGHNT and CDR2 YYREEE (reference sequence). CDR3 sequence reads: CASSLGAGYTGELFF. CDR3 nucleotides: TGTGCCAGCAGCTTGGGAGCGGGGTACACCGGGGAGCTGTTTTTT.

This clonotype was counted a few times. This chain uses TRBV6-1 with TRBJ2-2; D is ambiguous. Germline V gene data show CDR1 as MNHNS and CDR2 as SASEGT. Trimming took 1 base from V and 7 from J, leaving 13 bases between them. The CDR3 consists of 15 residues. CDR3: CASSEEYGSYGELFF. For the CDR3, the DNA is TGTGCCAGCAGTGAAGAGTACGGGTCATACGGGGAGCTGTTTTTT.

This rearrangement joins TRBV9 to TRBJ2-1; D remains unclear. This CDR3 has 13 amino acids. The germline V and J ends were trimmed by 0 bases and 9 bases, with 10 bases remaining between them. Germline V CDR1 and CDR2: SGDLS, YYNGEE. CDR3 in DNA: TGTGCCAGCAGCGTAGCTCTGAAAGGTGAGCAGTTCTTC. Translated: CASSVALKGEQFF.

The chain employs TRBV6-6 and TRBJ2-3; possible D gene TRBD2, 5 bases. The CDR3 is 14 amino acids. V was pared by 8 bases and J by 2 bases, with 14 bases between. Germline V gene sequence: CDR1 MNHNY, CDR2 SVGAGI (reference sequence). The CDR3 spells CASSYGGSTDTQYF. The DNA for the CDR3 is TGTGCCAGCTCCTATGGCGGGTCCACAGATACGCAGTATTTT.

This clonotype was seen more than once but under ten times. The V gene is TRBV7-2, the J gene TRBJ2-2; TRBD2 matches 8 bases. V lost 5 bases and J lost 6; bases outside the gene matches: 8. This CDR3 is built from 15 residues. Germline V lookup: CDR1 SGHTA, CDR2 FQGNSA. CDR3 nucleotide sequence: TGTGCCAGCAGCCCCGGGACTAGTGTGCCCGGGGAGCTGTTTTTT. Protein product: CASSPGTSVPGELFF.

This rearrangement joins TRBV5-4 to TRBJ1-1, with D possibly TRBD1 on 6 matching bases. CDR3 length equals 15 residues. V was shortened by 2 bases and J by 1 base, with 12 bases between the two germline ends. Germline V CDR1 and CDR2: SGHNT, YYREEE (reference sequence). The CDR3 protein is CASSFRGSGNTEAFF. In DNA, the CDR3 is TGTGCCAGCAGCTTCAGGGGATCGGGGAACACTGAAGCTTTCTTT.

In its sample, this clonotype was seen a few times. The V gene is TRBV7-9, the J gene TRBJ1-2; TRBD1 aligns across 7 bases. Germline values: CDR1 SEHNR, CDR2 FQNEAQ (reference sequence). Trimming cost V 1 base and J 3 bases; bases outside gene matches: 8. This CDR3 spans 16 amino acids. The CDR3 loop reads CASSLVGTEYYYGYTF. CDR3 nucleotide sequence: TGTGCCAGCAGCTTAGTTGGGACAGAGTACTACTATGGCTACACCTTC.

The V call is TRBV7-2, the J call TRBJ2-7; TRBD1 matches 9 bases. The CDR3 length is 15 residues. Trimming took 2 bases from V and 1 from J; bases not matched to a gene: 3. Looked up from germline, CDR1 is SGHTA and CDR2 is FQGNSA. CDR3 region: CASSLSGQGSYEQYF. In nucleotides, the CDR3 is TGTGCCAGCAGCTTATCTGGACAGGGGTCCTACGAGCAGTACTTC.

In this sample, this clonotype turned up many times. The rearrangement uses TRBV15 and TRBJ2-7; tentatively, D is TRBD1 or TRBD2 (5 bases each). This CDR3 contains 14 residues. Deletions cut 5 bases from V and 1 base from J, with 12 bases between. CDR1 and CDR2 from the germline V gene are LNHNV and YYDKDF (reference sequence). CDR3 coding DNA: TGTGCCACCAGCGCTAGGGACCAGTCCTACGAGCAGTACTTC. Its protein is CATSARDQSYEQYF.

This clonotype came up a few times. The rearrangement links TRBV7-8 to TRBJ2-1; no clear D gene. The CDR3 totals 17 residues. Looked up from germline, CDR1 is SGHVS and CDR2 is FQNEAQ. With 5 bases removed from V and 5 bases from J, the gap between germline ends came to 22 bases. CDR3 nucleotides: TGTGCCAGCAGCCTCCCCCGCGGACCACAAAATAACAATGAGCAGTTCTTC. Amino acid sequence: CASSLPRGPQNNNEQFF.

This clonotype was counted only a few times. The rearrangement links TRBV6-2 or TRBV6-3 to TRBJ2-1; 7 positions agree with TRBD2. This CDR3 region has 16 residues. The V segment lost 6 bases and the J segment 4 bases; nucleotides outside the gene matches: 12. Germline V lookup: CDR1 MNHEY, CDR2 SVGEGT. CDR3 coding DNA: TGTGCCAGCAGCTATCGCCGGGACTACCCATACAATGAGCAGTTCTTC. Its protein is CASSYRRDYPYNEQFF.

The rearrangement joins TRBV6-1 to TRBJ2-5; tentative D call: TRBD2 (5 bases). Germline CDR1 is MNHNS and CDR2 is SASEGT. The CDR3 runs 15 residues. The ends were cut back, 10 bases at V and 4 bases at J, with 22 bases in the middle. For the CDR3, the DNA is TGTGCCACCACACCGGAGGACCGCTACCTAGAGACCCAGTACTTC. Amino acids: CATTPEDRYLETQYF.

The chain combines TRBV28 with TRBJ2-3, with a tentative D call TRBD2 (6 bases). This CDR3 has 12 amino acids. Trimming took 7 bases from V and 3 from J, leaving 8 bases between them. Germline V lookup: CDR1 MDHEN, CDR2 SYDVKM. The CDR3 region is CASMLATDTQYF. DNA for the CDR3: TGTGCCAGCATGCTAGCGACAGATACGCAGTATTTT. The whole variable domain, filled in from reference TRBV28 and TRBJ2-3, reads DVKVTQSSRYLVKRTGEKVFLECVQDMDHENMFWYRQDPGLGLRLIYFSYDVKMKEKGDIPEGYSVSREKKERFSLILESASTNQTSMYLCASMLATDTQYFGPGTRLTVL.

Only a few counts were recorded for this clonotype. This chain's CDR3 is CATSSGRETQYF. CDR3 in DNA: TGTGCCACCAGCTCGGGTAGGGAGACCCAGTACTTC. This chain joins TRBV15 and TRBJ2-5, with D hard to call. The CDR3 loop spans 12 amino acids. Germline CDR1 reads LNHNV; CDR2 reads YYDKDF (reference sequence). V shed 5 bases and J shed 5 bases, with 9 bases lying between them.

The V and J genes are TRBV6-2 or TRBV6-3 and TRBJ1-2; D is undetermined. Germline values: CDR1 MNHEY, CDR2 SVGEGT. The CDR3 runs 15 residues. V was pared by 2 bases and J by 8 bases, with 18 bases between. The chain's CDR3 is CASSYPPLTDGGYTF. As DNA, the CDR3 is TGTGCCAGCAGTTACCCCCCCCTGACGGATGGAGGCTACACCTTC.

The rearrangement uses TRBV7-9 and TRBJ2-5; D remains unclear. The V end was cut by 5 bases, the J end by 2 bases, with 12 bases between. Germline V gene lookup returns CDR1 SEHNR and CDR2 FQNEAQ (reference sequence). CDR3 size: 14 residues. The CDR3 spells CASSPRTGQETQYF. In nucleotides, the CDR3 is TGTGCCAGCAGCCCCAGGACCGGACAAGAGACCCAGTACTTC.